The present T cell receptor (beta chain) was sequenced within a study of T cells in Graves' hyperthyroidism and ophthalmopathy. The length of the CDR3 is 9 residues. The V gene's germline CDR1 is SNHLY and CDR2 FYNNEI. Study results and limitations: In blood, most of the thyroid clonotypes expanded above 0.001 were also present.

RNA transcripts gave rise to amplified TCR beta CDR3 regions. First-round RT-PCR of the TCR CDR3 relied on the HTBI primer set. Each CDR3 protein is one row after TCRdb ran MiXCR on the multiplex PCR reads. The sample gives 550,000 to 600,000 distinct CDR3 sequences, 46% of which show up once; 15% to 20% is in the top ten. Comment on this clonotype: Its antigen is unidentified. Mismatch with germline at one junction end may stem from a read error.

Sequences were obtained from peripheral blood or thyroid tissue (not recorded which). V gene TRBV2 combines with J gene TRBJ2-2; TRBD1 might be the D (5 bases). This receptor was obtained from an adult woman with Graves' disease, either hyperthyroidism or ophthalmopathy (not recorded which). The CDR3 sequence is CASSQGAVF. As DNA, the CDR3 is TGTGCCAGCAGCCAAGGGGCGGTTTTT.